This record covers a single TCR beta chain. Its antigen is not yet known. No qualities accompany the bases; no much larger clone lies one base away. This entry is derived from a study of PD-1 blockade in classical Hodgkin lymphoma (dated by TCRdb to 2020 to 2021). For context, the study as a whole: Nivolumab dosing was 3 mg/kg intravenously every 2 weeks, continuing until either disease progression or unacceptable toxicity. A peripheral blood immune signature of response to PD-1 blockade in classical Hodgkin lymphoma was defined using TCR beta sequencing and CyTOF. General findings and caveats noted by the study authors: Baseline diversity similar to that of newly diagnosed patients was observed in trial patients achieving complete response, whereas significantly lower diversity was observed in partial responders and progressors. Baseline TCR diversity was reported to be lower in newly diagnosed patients than in healthy donors, and even lower in relapsed/refractory patients. By C4D1, a significant rise was seen in CD4+ TCR diversity but not in CD8+ TCR diversity (p=0.0027 vs p=0.16), and the rise was most apparent among complete responders (p=0.02). The study was restricted to a single clinical trial cohort, and the causes of repertoire differences, possibly disease activity or prior therapy, were left undefined. Lower diversity was observed in patients in whom nivolumab was started less than 1 year after ASCT, and these patients were excluded from later analyses so that confounding by immune reconstitution would be avoided.

The time point label here, explained by the study, means: cycle 2 day 1 (C2D1) of nivolumab. All trial patients had relapsed after autologous stem cell transplantation, with cohorts A, B and C differing in prior brentuximab vedotin exposure. The trial cohort comprised around 60 patients with relapsed/refractory classical Hodgkin lymphoma whose best overall responses were complete response, partial response or progressive disease. Single-agent nivolumab was administered to trial patients in the multi-cohort phase II CheckMate 205 trial. An independent review committee assessed best overall response by applying the 2007 International Working Group response criteria. Trial PBMCs were collected immediately before nivolumab initiation (C1D1) and during therapy at cycle 2 day 1 and cycle 4 day 1. Peripheral blood was collected in 8 mL Vacutainer Cell Preparation Tubes, from which PBMCs were isolated by centrifugation and then cryopreserved.

Genomic DNA was extracted with the Qiagen DNeasy kit from unsorted PBMCs and from negatively selected CD4+ and CD8+ fractions. TCR beta CDR3 regions were amplified by immunoSEQ multiplex PCR using primers annealing to V and J segments. Amplification bias was minimized using a synthetic immune receptor repertoire, and residual bias was removed computationally after sequencing. The original methods were these. Custom Python scripts were used to quantify repertoire diversity as the Shannon entropy index. The unsorted, CD4+ and CD8+ repertoires were each analyzed separately, with the exception of combined analyses, where CD4+ and CD8+ sequences were merged in silico. Clonal expansion was defined as a frequency increase of at least 2-fold after treatment compared with C1D1, and clones undetected at baseline were assigned a pseudocount of 0.5. Singleton clones were defined as clones with 0 or 1 copy at C1D1, and non-singleton clones were defined as clones with 2 or more copies. Clones expanded in unsorted samples were annotated as CD4+, CD8+ or unknown by matching protein sequences in sorted samples from the same patient. Diversity changes from C1D1 to C4D1 were tested in paired samples using Wilcoxon tests. In TCRdb, the immuneACCESS table is reduced to in-frame sequences with V and J assigned. These tables do not hold every clone; where another copy was compared, an unresolved V gene accounts for under half, and the others remain unexplained. V and J calls and clone size are those listed in that table; D and trimming were worked out from the DNA. This sample gives 100,000 or so clones in total; 80% to 90% of them show up just once. 5.5% to 8.5% of the sample comes from the top ten.

Its CDR3 holds 15 amino acids, cysteine through phenylalanine. Just the 45-base CDR3 DNA is kept, in frame starting at base 1. For CDR1 and CDR2, the germline V gene lists SGHVS and FQNEAQ. V loses 6 bases at its end and J loses 6 bases; junction bases beyond the gene matches: 8. The source was peripheral blood mononuclear cells (PBMCs), collected before the second cycle of nivolumab. The chain is made from TRBV7-8 and TRBJ2-1, and TRBD2 aligns with 10 junction nucleotides. This receptor was identified in a human donor with classical Hodgkin lymphoma. The DNA sequence is given as TGTGCCAGCAGACTAGCGGGGACCACTAGCAATGAGCAGTTCTTC. Its protein is CASRLAGTTSNEQFF. Reference TRBV7-8 and TRBJ2-1 proteins supply the regions before and after the CDR3; the full variable domain is: GAGVSQSPRYKVAKRGQDVALRCDPISGHVSLFWYQQALGQGPEFLTYFQNEAQLDKSGLPSDRFFAERPEGSVSTLKIQRTQQEDSAVYLCASRLAGTTSNEQFFGPGTRLTVL.